This T cell receptor (beta chain) comes out of a study of beta chain features in type 1 diabetes. Study details: No age, gender or cell yield differences were seen between patients and healthy donors. Whole-study results and caveats: Cells carrying high TCR expression could end up over-represented when cDNA is sequenced. Across patients, naive, central memory and Treg TCRB repertoires exhibited apparently greater similarity than was observed across healthy donors.

This clone was observed a few times. Its specificity is unknown. All of the isolated RNA was reverse transcribed, so expressed TCRB transcripts were sequenced. TCRdb's copy holds only in-frame clones and misses some; the assay was immunoSEQ multiplex PCR. The sample comprises about 450,000 clones, about 10% of which are singletons, and 0.046% rests with the top ten. The collection from each donor was one heparinised blood draw averaging around 0.11 L. The sequence derives from a woman aged 18 to 35 in good health. The sequenced sample was naive CD4+ T cells from blood.

The CDR3 sequence: CASSLFGYNEQFF. Written as DNA, the CDR3 is TGTGCCAGCAGCTTATTCGGGTACAATGAGCAGTTCTTC. The chain has TRBV7-9 and TRBJ2-1; D is ambiguous. Looked up from germline, CDR1 is SEHNR and CDR2 is FQNEAQ (reference sequence). The germline V and J ends were trimmed by 2 bases and 4 bases, with 6 bases remaining between them. CDR3 length equals 13 residues.